Shown below are 3 T cell receptor beta chains from a single sample sequenced in a study of T cells in Graves' hyperthyroidism and ophthalmopathy. RNA transcripts provided the source from which TCR beta CDR3 regions were amplified. In the first-round RT-PCR of the TCR CDR3, the HTBI primer set was used. TCRdb recomputed calls from the multiplex PCR reads with MiXCR, one row per CDR3 protein. Altogether roughly 700,000 distinct CDR3 sequences are present, 17% being singletons, with the ten largest covering roughly a sixth. The sample was blood. Source of these receptors: a man in his forties or fifties with Graves' hyperthyroidism.

This clonotype was counted many times. The gene calls are TRBV2 and TRBJ1-2; D ambiguous. The CDR3 has 15 residues. Germline values: CDR1 SNHLY, CDR2 FYNNEI. With 5 bases removed from V and 2 bases from J, the gap between germline ends came to 15 bases. CDR3 nucleotides: TGTGCCAGCAGTCCAGGACCACCAAAGAACTATGGCTACACCTTC. The encoded protein is CASSPGPPKNYGYTF.

This clonotype was seen a handful of times. The V and J genes are TRBV7-2 and TRBJ2-1, with 14 bases identical to TRBD2. Trimming at V came to 5 bases and at J to 4 bases, leaving 7 bases not matched to a gene. CDR3 length: 17 amino acids. Germline CDR1 is SGHTA and CDR2 is FQGNSA. CDR3 DNA: TGTGCCAGCAGCCCGAGAGGGACTAGCGGGGGATACAATGAGCAGTTCTTC. As protein: CASSPRGTSGGYNEQFF.

This clonotype has ten or more counts. The genes are TRBV7-9 and TRBJ2-5; D perhaps matches TRBD1 (5 bases). V was cut by 2 bases and J by 5 bases, with 12 bases left in between. Germline V gene sequence: CDR1 SEHNR, CDR2 FQNEAQ (reference sequence). This CDR3 comprises 14 residues. The CDR3: CASSLNGAIETQYF. For the CDR3, the DNA is TGTGCCAGCAGCTTAAATGGGGCGATCGAGACCCAGTACTTC. Drawing the rest from reference TRBV7-9 and TRBJ2-5, the complete variable domain is DTGVSQNPRHKITKRGQNVTFRCDPISEHNRLYWYRQTLGQGPEFLTYFQNEAQLEKSRLLSDRFSAERPKGSFSTLEIQRTEQGDSAMYLCASSLNGAIETQYFGPGTRLLVL.